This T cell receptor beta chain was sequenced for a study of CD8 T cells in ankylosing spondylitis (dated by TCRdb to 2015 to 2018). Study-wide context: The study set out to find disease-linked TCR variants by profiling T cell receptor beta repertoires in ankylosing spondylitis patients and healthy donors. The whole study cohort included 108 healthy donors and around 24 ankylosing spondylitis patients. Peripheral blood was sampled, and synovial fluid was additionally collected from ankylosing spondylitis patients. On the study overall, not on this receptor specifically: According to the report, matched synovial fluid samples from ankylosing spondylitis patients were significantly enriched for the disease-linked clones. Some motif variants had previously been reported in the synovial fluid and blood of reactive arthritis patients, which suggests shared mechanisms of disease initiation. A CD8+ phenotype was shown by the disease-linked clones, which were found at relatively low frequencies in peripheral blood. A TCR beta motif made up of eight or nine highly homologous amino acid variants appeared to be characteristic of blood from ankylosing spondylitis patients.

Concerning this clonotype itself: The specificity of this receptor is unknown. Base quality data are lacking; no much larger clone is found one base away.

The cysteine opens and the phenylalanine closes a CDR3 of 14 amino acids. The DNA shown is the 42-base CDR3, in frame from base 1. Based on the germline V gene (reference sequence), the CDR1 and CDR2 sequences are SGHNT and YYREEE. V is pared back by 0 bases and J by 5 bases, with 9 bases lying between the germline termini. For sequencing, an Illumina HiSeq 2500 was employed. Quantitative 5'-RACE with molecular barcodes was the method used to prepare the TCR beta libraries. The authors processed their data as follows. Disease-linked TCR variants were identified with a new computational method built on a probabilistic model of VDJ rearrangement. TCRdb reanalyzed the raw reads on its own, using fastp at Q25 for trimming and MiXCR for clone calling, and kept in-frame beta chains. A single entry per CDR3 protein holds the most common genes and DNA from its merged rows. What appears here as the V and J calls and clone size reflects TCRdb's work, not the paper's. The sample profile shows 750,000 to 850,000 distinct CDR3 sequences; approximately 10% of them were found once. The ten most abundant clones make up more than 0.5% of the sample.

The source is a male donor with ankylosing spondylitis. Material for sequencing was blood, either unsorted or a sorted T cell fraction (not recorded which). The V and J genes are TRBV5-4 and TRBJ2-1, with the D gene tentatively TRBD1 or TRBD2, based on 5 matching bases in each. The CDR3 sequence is CASSLGGTNNEQFF. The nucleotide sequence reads TGTGCCAGCAGCTTGGGAGGGACCAACAATGAGCAGTTCTTC.